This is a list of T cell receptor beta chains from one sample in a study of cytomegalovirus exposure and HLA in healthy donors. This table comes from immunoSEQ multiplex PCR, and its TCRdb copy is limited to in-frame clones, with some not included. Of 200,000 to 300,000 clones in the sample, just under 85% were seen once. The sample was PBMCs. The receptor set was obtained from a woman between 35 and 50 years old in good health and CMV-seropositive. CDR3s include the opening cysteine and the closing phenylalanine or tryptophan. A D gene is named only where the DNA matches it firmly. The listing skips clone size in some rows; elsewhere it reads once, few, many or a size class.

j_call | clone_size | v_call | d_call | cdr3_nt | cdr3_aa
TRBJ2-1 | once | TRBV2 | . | TGTGCCAGCAAGACCCCCAGGGGTGCGAATGAGCAGTTCTTC | CASKTPRGANEQFF
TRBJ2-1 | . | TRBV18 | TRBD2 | TGTGCCAGCTCACCGGGGGGGGTTGAGCAGTTCTTC | CASSPGGVEQFF
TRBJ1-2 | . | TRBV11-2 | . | TGTGCCAGCAGCTTAGGCACAGGGTTTGGCTACACCTTC | CASSLGTGFGYTF
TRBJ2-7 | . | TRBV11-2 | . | TGTGCCAGCAGCCTGTTGACAGGAGCCTACGAGCAGTACTTC | CASSLLTGAYEQYF
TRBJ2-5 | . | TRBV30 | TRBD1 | TGTGCCTGGAGTGTAGGGACAGGCGGTCAAGAGACCCAGTACTTC | CAWSVGTGGQETQYF
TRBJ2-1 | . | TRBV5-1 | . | TGCGCCAGCAGCTTGTTGGGACTCCATAACAATGAGCAGTTCTTC | CASSLLGLHNNEQFF
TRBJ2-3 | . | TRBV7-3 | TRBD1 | TGTGCCAGCAGCGCAACGGGACAGACCACAGATACGCAGTATTTT | CASSATGQTTDTQYF
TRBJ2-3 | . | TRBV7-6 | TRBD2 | TGTGCCAGCAGCTCAGGACTAGCCGCAGATACGCAGTATTTT | CASSSGLAADTQYF
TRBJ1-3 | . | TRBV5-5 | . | TGTGCCAGCAGCTTGCTGGGCACCTCTGGAAACACCATATATTTT | CASSLLGTSGNTIYF
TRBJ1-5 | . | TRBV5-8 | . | TGTGCCAGCAGCAGGGTGGGGGGGCCCAGCAATCAGCCCCAGCATTTT | CASSRVGGPSNQPQHF
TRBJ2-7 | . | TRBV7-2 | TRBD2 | TGTGCCAGCAGCAAGACCGGGACTAGCGGGGCTTACCACTCCTACGAGCAGTACTTC | CASSKTGTSGAYHSYEQYF
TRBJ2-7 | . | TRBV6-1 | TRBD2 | TGTGCCAGCTTCGGACTAGCTGACGAGCAGTACTTC | CASFGLADEQYF
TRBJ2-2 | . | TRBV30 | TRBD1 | TGTGCCTGGAGTGGAGACAGGGGACGGGGCACCGGGGAGCTGTTTTTT | CAWSGDRGRGTGELFF
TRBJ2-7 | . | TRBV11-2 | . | TGTGCCAGCAGCTTAGGCGGGGGCCAAGCAAGCGAGCAGTACTTC | CASSLGGGQASEQYF
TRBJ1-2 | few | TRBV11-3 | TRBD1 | TGTGCCAGCAGCTTAGAGGGACGGACAGGGAACTATGGCTACACCTTC | CASSLEGRTGNYGYTF
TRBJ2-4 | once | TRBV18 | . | TGTGCCAGCTCAATAAGAGAGGGGGAAAACATTCAGTACTTC | CASSIREGENIQYF
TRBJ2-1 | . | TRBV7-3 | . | TGTGCCAGCAGCCAAGTCCAGGCCGCCTACAATGAGCAGTTCTTC | CASSQVQAAYNEQFF
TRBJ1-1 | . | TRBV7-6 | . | TGTGCCAGCAGCTTAACAGAGAACACTGAAGCTTTCTTT | CASSLTENTEAFF
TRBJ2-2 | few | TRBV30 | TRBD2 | TGTGCCTGGAGTATGCTAGCGGGAACCGGGGAGCTGTTTTTT | CAWSMLAGTGELFF
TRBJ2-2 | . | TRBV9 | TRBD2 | TGTGCCAGCAGCGTCCTAGCGGGAGGGGCCGGGGAGCTGTTTTTT | CASSVLAGGAGELFF
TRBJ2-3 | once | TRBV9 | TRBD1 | TGTGCCAGCAGCGAGGGGTGGACAGGGGCAGATACGCAGTATTTT | CASSEGWTGADTQYF
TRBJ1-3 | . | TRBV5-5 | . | TGTGCCAGCAGCGCTGCCGCCGGGTCTGGAAACACCATATATTTT | CASSAAAGSGNTIYF